Below are 25 T cell receptor beta chains sequenced from a single sample in a study of control samples from healthy donors and cancer patients. The data were produced by immunoSEQ multiplex PCR, yet TCRdb's version contains in-frame clones alone and is incomplete. In the table there are tens of thousands of clones, 75% to 95% of which are singletons. The sample consisted of blood. The source of these receptors is a man in his fifties in good health.

This clone was recorded a few times. This chain joins TRBV6-5 and TRBJ1-1, with D hard to call. The CDR3 is 14 residues long. In germline, CDR1 is MNHEY, CDR2 SVGAGI. Trimming removed 4 bases at V and 9 bases at J, with 18 bases between. CDR3 coding DNA: TGTGCCAGCAGTTCGCCCGGCAGGTTGGTGAAAGCTTTCTTT. Protein: CASSSPGRLVKAFF.

The J gene is TRBJ1-1, the V gene TRBV6-7; TRBD1 agrees at 7 bases. TRBV6-7 is marked as an open reading frame, function uncertain. CDR3 length: 14 residues. Trimming at V came to 5 bases and at J to 7 bases, leaving 10 bases not matched to a gene. The CDR3 here is CASSLQGGHFEAFF. The CDR3 nucleotides read TGTGCCAGCAGTCTTCAGGGGGGCCATTTTGAAGCTTTCTTT.

V and J are TRBV6-2 or TRBV6-3 and TRBJ1-2, with 7 bases matching TRBD1. J gave up 1 base and V 5 bases, and 4 bases lay outside the gene matches. The CDR3 totals 14 residues. Germline assignment: CDR1 MNHEY and CDR2 SVGEGT. The CDR3 sequence is CASSTGQDNYGYTF. CDR3 coding DNA: TGTGCCAGCAGTACCGGACAGGATAACTATGGCTACACCTTC.

The rearrangement joins TRBV21-1 to TRBJ1-5; the D call in the table, TRBD1, was not verified against the DNA. TRBV21-1 is a pseudogene segment. CDR3 length: 17 amino acids. The CDR3 coding sequence is TGTGCCAGCAGCAAAAGGTGGGACAGGGGCAGCCATCAGCCCCAGCATTTT. This translates into CASSKRWDRGSHQPQHF.

The V and J genes are TRBV11-2 and TRBJ1-5; no definite D call. Trimming pared 5 bases from V and 0 bases from J, leaving 8 bases between. CDR3 length equals 14 residues. Germline V lookup: CDR1 SGHAT, CDR2 FQNNGV. The CDR3 loop is CASSEQVSNQPQHF. The CDR3 DNA follows: TGTGCCAGCAGCGAACAAGTTAGCAATCAGCCCCAGCATTTT.

This clone was found once. This rearrangement joins TRBV19 to TRBJ1-2, with D perhaps TRBD1 (5 bases). Germline CDR1 reads LNHDA; CDR2 reads SQIVND (reference sequence). Trimming stripped 7 bases from V and 7 bases from J, with 16 bases between. The CDR3 is made up of 13 amino acids. In DNA form, the CDR3 reads TGTGCCAGTACCCGGGTGGGACTAGTTGGCTACACCTTC. The encoded protein is CASTRVGLVGYTF.

The chain recombines TRBV7-2 with TRBJ1-1; D uncertain. This CDR3 contains 14 residues. CDR1 is SGHTA, CDR2 FQGNSA, per germline. V was trimmed by 5 bases and J by 2 bases, leaving 12 bases between them. This CDR3 reads CASSPNTINTEAFF. In DNA form, the CDR3 reads TGTGCCAGCAGCCCAAACACCATTAACACTGAAGCTTTCTTT.

The CDR3 spells CASSLQGRPEAFF. The CDR3 coding sequence is TGTGCCAGCAGCTTGCAGGGGCGCCCTGAAGCTTTCTTT. V is TRBV5-4 and J is TRBJ1-1, with D perhaps TRBD1 (6 bases). V was clipped by 1 base and J by 6 bases, with 10 bases between them. CDR1 and CDR2 from the germline V gene are SGHNT and YYREEE (reference sequence). This CDR3 is built from 13 residues.

This clone was counted a few times. J is TRBJ1-3 and V is TRBV4-2; D is possibly TRBD1 (5 bases). The CDR3 contains 16 residues. Germline V gene data show CDR1 as LGHNA and CDR2 as YNFKEQ. Trimming pared 1 base from V and 2 bases from J, leaving 12 bases between. The CDR3 DNA reads as TGTGCCAGCAGCCAAGGAGTCCCGGGGGCTGGAAACACCATATATTTT. Its translation is CASSQGVPGAGNTIYF.

This sequence joins TRBV11-2 and TRBJ1-3; D ambiguous. The germline V gene has CDR1 SGHAT and CDR2 FQNNGV. CDR3 size: 15 residues. Trimming shortened V by 4 bases and J by 1 base, and 11 bases separated the two germline ends. CDR3 amino acids: CASSSLSRSGNTIYF. As DNA, the CDR3 is TGTGCCAGCAGCTCCCTGAGCCGATCTGGAAACACCATATATTTT.

This chain connects TRBV2 to TRBJ2-2, with D possibly matching TRBD1 (5 bases). V was shortened by 7 bases and J by 7 bases, with 10 bases between the two germline ends. The CDR3 runs to 12 residues. The germline V gene encodes CDR1 SNHLY and CDR2 FYNNEI. In DNA, the CDR3 is TGTGCCAGCACAGGGTTAAACGGGGAGCTGTTTTTT. Translation gives CASTGLNGELFF.

V gene TRBV2 combines with J gene TRBJ1-4, with TRBD1 matching 10 bases. The trim removed 6 bases at V and 6 bases at J, leaving 4 bases unmatched. Germline CDR1 is SNHLY and CDR2 is FYNNEI. The CDR3 totals 14 residues. CDR3 sequence reads: CASRTGTGDEKLFF. The CDR3 nucleotides are TGTGCCAGCAGAACCGGGACAGGGGATGAAAAACTGTTTTTT.

The CDR3 DNA sequence: TGCAGCGGGAAGGGGGCGATCGATGAGCAGTTCTTC. Translating gives CSGKGAIDEQFF. The chain is built from TRBV29-1 and TRBJ2-1; 7 nucleotides line up with TRBD1. Trimming took 7 bases from V and 8 from J; bases not matched to a gene: 8. The CDR3 sequence is 12 residues long. Per germline, CDR1 SQVTM and CDR2 ANQGSEA.

The CDR3 DNA is TGTGCCAGCAGTTTATATGGGGGGGGCCAAACAGATACGCAGTATTTT. The encoded protein is CASSLYGGGQTDTQYF. This rearrangement joins TRBV27 to TRBJ2-3; weak D call: TRBD2 (7 bases). Per germline, CDR1 MNHEY and CDR2 SMNVEV (reference sequence). The CDR3 consists of 16 residues. V gave up 1 base and J gave up 3 bases, with 14 bases separating them.

The chain uses TRBV7-9 and TRBJ2-2; tentative D call: TRBD2 (6 bases). CDR3 length equals 14 residues. The germline gives CDR1 SEHNR, CDR2 FQNEAQ (reference sequence). Trimming removed 5 bases at V and 5 bases at J, with 12 bases between. The CDR3 is CASSRGGGTGELFF. The CDR3 nucleotides are TGTGCCAGCAGCAGGGGAGGTGGGACCGGGGAGCTGTTTTTT.

This clone was seen just once. The chain couples TRBV19 to TRBJ1-4; D uncertain. Germline CDR1 reads LNHDA; CDR2 reads SQIVND (reference sequence). The CDR3 is made up of 15 amino acids. V was trimmed by 1 base and J by 4 bases, leaving 10 bases between them. The CDR3 region has the DNA TGTGCCAGTAGTATAGGGGTACAGATTAATGAAAAACTGTTTTTT. As protein: CASSIGVQINEKLFF.

The V call is TRBV6-5, the J call TRBJ1-1; a possible D gene is TRBD1 (6 bases). The V end lost 7 bases, the J end lost 1 base, and 13 bases lay between the germline ends. CDR3 size: 14 residues. Germline V gene sequence: CDR1 MNHEY, CDR2 SVGAGI. The DNA of the CDR3 is TGTGCCAGCACCCTAAGGGGGGGGAACACTGAAGCTTTCTTT. It is translated as CASTLRGGNTEAFF.

In this sample, this clone turned up a few times. The chain couples TRBV6-5 to TRBJ1-2, with D unclear. The V gene's germline CDR1 is MNHEY and CDR2 SVGAGI. This CDR3 region has 15 residues. V lost 6 bases and J lost 4, with 18 bases in between. Here the CDR3 reads CASRNRRLGSYGYTF. CDR3 nucleotide sequence: TGTGCCAGCAGAAATCGACGCCTTGGGTCCTATGGCTACACCTTC.

The chain joins TRBV5-4 to TRBJ2-5, with no clear D. The CDR3 totals 13 residues. CDR1 SGHNT and CDR2 YYREEE come from the germline V gene (reference sequence). Trimming stripped 0 bases from V and 3 bases from J, with 6 bases between. CDR3 nucleotides: TGTGCCAGCAGCTTGGACGGAAAAGAGACCCAGTACTTC. Translated: CASSLDGKETQYF.

The chain uses TRBV6-2 or TRBV6-3 and TRBJ1-2; D unclear. CDR1 is MNHEY and CDR2 is SVGEGT in the germline V gene. There are 13 residues in the CDR3. V shed 2 bases and J shed 10 bases, with 14 bases lying between them. The CDR3 DNA reads as TGTGCCAGCAGTTACGGCGGAGGTTGGCTCTACACCTTC. As protein: CASSYGGGWLYTF.

J is TRBJ2-1 and V is TRBV11-2; D may be TRBD2 (6 bases). CDR1 is SGHAT and CDR2 is FQNNGV in the germline V gene. With 0 bases removed from V and 7 bases from J, the gap between germline ends came to 10 bases. The CDR3 totals 14 residues. CDR3 nucleotides: TGTGCCAGCAGCTTAGATCCCCGGGGGAATGAGCAGTTCTTC. It yields the protein CASSLDPRGNEQFF.

The chain is built from TRBV19 and TRBJ2-2; 8 positions agree with TRBD1. Losses at the gene ends were 7 bases for V and 5 bases for J; bases not matched to a gene: 3. This CDR3 has 13 amino acids. Per germline, CDR1 LNHDA and CDR2 SQIVND (reference sequence). The CDR3 nucleotides are TGTGCCAGTAATACAGGGGGGACCGGGGAGCTGTTTTTT. Amino acids: CASNTGGTGELFF.

This chain connects TRBV9 to TRBJ1-2; TRBD1 matches 7 bases. This CDR3 contains 15 residues. The germline gives CDR1 SGDLS, CDR2 YYNGEE. V dropped 0 bases and J dropped 5; count of bases not matched to a gene: 7. The CDR3 here is CASSVGNRGVYGYTF. In DNA form, the CDR3 reads TGTGCCAGCAGCGTAGGGAACAGGGGCGTATATGGCTACACCTTC. The full variable domain, rest sourced from reference TRBV9 and TRBJ1-2, is DSGVTQTPKHLITATGQRVTLRCSPRSGDLSVYWYQQSLDQGLQFLIQYYNGEERAKGNILERFSAQQFPDLHSELNLSSLELGDSALYFCASSVGNRGVYGYTFGSGTRLTVV.

This rearrangement joins TRBV6-6 to TRBJ1-2; 8 nucleotides line up with TRBD1. Losses at the gene ends were 8 bases for V and 4 bases for J; bases not matched to a gene: 12. Germline-derived CDR1 and CDR2 are MNHNY and SVGAGI (reference sequence). The length of the CDR3 is 15 residues. CDR3 loop: CASVKPPQGAYGYTF. The CDR3 coding sequence is TGTGCCAGCGTCAAACCCCCCCAGGGGGCCTATGGCTACACCTTC.

This chain uses TRBV5-6 with TRBJ2-2; 7 bases line up with TRBD1. The CDR3 consists of 15 residues. After removal of 5 bases from V and 4 bases from J, the junction contained 8 bases not matched to a gene. CDR1 and CDR2 from the germline V gene are SGHDT and YYEEEE. The CDR3 nucleotides are TGTGCCAGCAGATCTACAGGGGTGGGCACCGGGGAGCTGTTTTTT. It specifies CASRSTGVGTGELFF.